This passage covers 10 T cell receptor beta chains from one sample sequenced in a study of T cell responses to AZD1222 COVID-19 vaccine. TCRdb keeps only in-frame clones here, not all; method: immunoSEQ multiplex PCR. This sample has about 130,000 clones, with roughly 90% found just once. The source was peripheral blood, collected on day 0 of AZD1222 vaccination. The receptors stem from an adult in good health.

CDR3: CASSRVPLYNEQFF. CDR3 DNA: TGTGCCAGCAGTCGGGTCCCGCTCTACAATGAGCAGTTCTTC. The chain links TRBV7-6 to TRBJ2-1; D unresolved. V shed 6 bases and J shed 3 bases, with 12 bases lying between them. The CDR3 loop spans 14 amino acids. Per the germline V gene, CDR1 is SGHVS and CDR2 is FNYEAQ.

The chain links TRBV7-2 to TRBJ1-1; no clear D gene. CDR1 is SGHTA and CDR2 is FQGNSA in the germline V gene. Trimming took off 5 bases at V and 3 bases at J, with 10 bases between the two ends. This CDR3 has 13 amino acids. The CDR3 nucleotides are TGTGCCAGCAGCAGTGCAGGACACACTGAAGCTTTCTTT. It encodes CASSSAGHTEAFF.

The rearrangement joins TRBV27 to TRBJ2-1, with unresolved D. The V gene lost 6 bases and the J gene lost 6 bases, with 9 bases spanning the gap. The germline gives CDR1 MNHEY, CDR2 SMNVEV (reference sequence). This CDR3 spans 12 amino acids. The CDR3 region is CASRDFSNEQFF. CDR3 DNA: TGTGCCAGCAGAGATTTTAGCAATGAGCAGTTCTTC.

The chain employs TRBV7-2 and TRBJ2-1; 12 bases align to TRBD2. This CDR3 has 18 amino acids. Germline V lookup: CDR1 SGHTA, CDR2 FQGNSA. V gave up 1 base and J gave up 3 bases; unmatched junction bases: 7. The CDR3 region is CASSLGASGRALYNEQFF. CDR3 DNA: TGTGCCAGCAGCTTAGGGGCTAGCGGGAGGGCCCTCTACAATGAGCAGTTCTTC.

The genes are TRBV6-1 and TRBJ2-2, with 14 bases matching TRBD2. V shed 4 bases, J shed 5 bases, and the junction held 6 bases outside the gene matches. Looked up from germline, CDR1 is MNHNS and CDR2 is SASEGT. CDR3 size: 17 residues. In DNA, the CDR3 is TGTGCCAGCAGTGGACTAGCGGGAGGGTTTTGGACCGGGGAGCTGTTTTTT. Translated: CASSGLAGGFWTGELFF.

The rearrangement uses TRBV9 and TRBJ1-3; D not certain. The CDR3 totals 12 residues. Trimming shortened V by 0 bases and J by 4 bases, and 2 bases separated the two germline ends. Germline loops: CDR1 SGDLS, CDR2 YYNGEE. This CDR3 reads CASSVGGNTIYF. Here the CDR3 DNA reads TGTGCCAGCAGCGTAGGAGGAAACACCATATATTTT.

The V and J genes are TRBV28 and TRBJ2-2; 9 bases agree with TRBD1. The germline V gene encodes CDR1 MDHEN and CDR2 SYDVKM. J lost 2 bases, V lost 6 bases, and 10 bases had no gene match. The CDR3 is 17 amino acids. CDR3 loop: CASRLRATGGNTGELFF. CDR3 sequence (DNA): TGTGCCAGCAGACTTCGAGCTACAGGGGGCAACACCGGGGAGCTGTTTTTT.

This clone occurred a few times. The chain recombines TRBV5-5 with TRBJ1-1; a possible D gene is TRBD1 (6 bases). There are 16 residues in the CDR3. Germline V gene lookup returns CDR1 SGHKS and CDR2 YYEKEE (reference sequence). V lost 2 bases and J 1 base, leaving 15 bases between the germline ends. For the CDR3, the DNA is TGTGCCAGCAGCTTTTGGGCAGGGGCGGCGAACACTGAAGCTTTCTTT. The encoded protein is CASSFWAGAANTEAFF.

The rearrangement uses TRBV14 and TRBJ2-7; 7 nucleotides match TRBD1. This CDR3 has 14 amino acids. Germline CDR1 SGHDN, CDR2 FVKESK. The J segment lost 2 bases and the V segment lost 2 bases, leaving 3 bases of the junction unmatched. CDR3 sequence reads: CASSQITGAYEQYF. DNA for the CDR3: TGTGCCAGCAGCCAAATAACAGGGGCCTACGAGCAGTACTTC. Full variable domain (outside the CDR3, taken from reference TRBV14 and TRBJ2-7): EAGVTQFPSHSVIEKGQTVTLRCDPISGHDNLYWYRRVMGKEIKFLLHFVKESKQDESGMPNNRFLAERTGGTYSTLKVQPAELEDSGVYFCASSQITGAYEQYFGPGTRLTVT.

This chain links TRBV5-1 with TRBJ2-1; D gene unclear. CDR1 and CDR2 from the germline V gene are SGHRS and YFSETQ. V was cut by 0 bases and J by 10 bases, with 11 bases left in between. The CDR3 contains 13 residues. The CDR3 protein is CASSLGPAVEQFF. CDR3 nucleotide sequence: TGCGCCAGCAGCTTGGGCCCGGCAGTGGAGCAGTTCTTC.